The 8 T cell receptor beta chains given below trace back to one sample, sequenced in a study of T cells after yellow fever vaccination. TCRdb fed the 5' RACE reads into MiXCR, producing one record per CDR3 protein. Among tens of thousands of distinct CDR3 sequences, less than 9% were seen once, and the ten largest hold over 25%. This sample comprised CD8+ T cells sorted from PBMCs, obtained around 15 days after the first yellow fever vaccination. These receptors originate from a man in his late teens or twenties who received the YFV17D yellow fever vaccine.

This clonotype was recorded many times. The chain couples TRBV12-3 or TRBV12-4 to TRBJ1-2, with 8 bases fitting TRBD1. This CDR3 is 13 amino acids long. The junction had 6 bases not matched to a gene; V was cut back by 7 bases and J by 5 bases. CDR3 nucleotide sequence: TGTGCCAGCACCCTGACAGGGGCTTATGGCTACACCTTC. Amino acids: CASTLTGAYGYTF.

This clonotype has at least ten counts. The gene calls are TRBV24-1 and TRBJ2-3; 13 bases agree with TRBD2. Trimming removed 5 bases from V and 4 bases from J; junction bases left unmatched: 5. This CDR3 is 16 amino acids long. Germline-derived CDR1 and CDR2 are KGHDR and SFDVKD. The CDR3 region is CATSGLGLAGPDTQYF. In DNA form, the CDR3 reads TGTGCCACCAGTGGACTGGGACTAGCGGGGCCAGATACGCAGTATTTT.

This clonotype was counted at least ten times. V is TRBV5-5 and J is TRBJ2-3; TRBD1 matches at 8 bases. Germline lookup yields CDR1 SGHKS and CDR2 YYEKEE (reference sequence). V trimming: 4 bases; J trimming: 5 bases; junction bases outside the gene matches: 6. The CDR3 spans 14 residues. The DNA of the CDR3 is TGTGCCAGCAGCGGGCAGGGGGCAAAAGATACGCAGTATTTT. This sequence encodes CASSGQGAKDTQYF.

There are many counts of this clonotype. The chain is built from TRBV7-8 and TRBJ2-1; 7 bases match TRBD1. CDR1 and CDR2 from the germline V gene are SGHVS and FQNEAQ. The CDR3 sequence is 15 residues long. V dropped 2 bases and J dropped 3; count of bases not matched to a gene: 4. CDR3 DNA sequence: TGTGCCAGCAGCTTACACCGGGACAGCTACAATGAGCAGTTCTTC. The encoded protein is CASSLHRDSYNEQFF.

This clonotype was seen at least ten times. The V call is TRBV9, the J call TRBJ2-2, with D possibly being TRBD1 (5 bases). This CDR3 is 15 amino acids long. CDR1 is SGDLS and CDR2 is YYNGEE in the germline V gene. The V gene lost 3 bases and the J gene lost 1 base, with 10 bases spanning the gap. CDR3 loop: CASSARAQNTGELFF. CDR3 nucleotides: TGTGCCAGCAGCGCCAGGGCCCAGAACACCGGGGAGCTGTTTTTT.

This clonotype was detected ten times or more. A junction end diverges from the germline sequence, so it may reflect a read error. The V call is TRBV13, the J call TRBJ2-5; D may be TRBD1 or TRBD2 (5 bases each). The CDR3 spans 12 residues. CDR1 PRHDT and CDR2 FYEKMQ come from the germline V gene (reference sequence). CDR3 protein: CASSLTGRTEYF. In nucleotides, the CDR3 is TGTGCCAGCAGCTTAACGGGGCGGACCGAGTACTTC.

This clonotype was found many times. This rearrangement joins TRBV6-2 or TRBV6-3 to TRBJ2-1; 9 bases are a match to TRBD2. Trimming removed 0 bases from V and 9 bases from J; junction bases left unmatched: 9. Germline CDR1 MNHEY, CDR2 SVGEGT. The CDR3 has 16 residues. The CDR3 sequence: CASSYSTRGGAIEQFF. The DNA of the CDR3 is TGTGCCAGCAGTTACTCGACCCGCGGGGGGGCAATTGAGCAGTTCTTC.

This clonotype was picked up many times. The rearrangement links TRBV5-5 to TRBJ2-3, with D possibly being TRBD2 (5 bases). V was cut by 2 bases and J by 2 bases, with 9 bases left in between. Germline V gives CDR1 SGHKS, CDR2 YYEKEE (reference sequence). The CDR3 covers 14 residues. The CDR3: CASSLSGFTDTQYF. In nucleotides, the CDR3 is TGTGCCAGCAGCTTAAGCGGTTTCACAGATACGCAGTATTTT.